Sequencing of this T cell receptor (beta chain) was carried out in a study of shared clonotypes between healthy human individuals (dated by TCRdb to the early 2020s). The study in broad terms: A couple of women and a few men aged 18 to 49 years were included in the cohort. For each donor, CD4 naive and CD4 memory were each given three plates, CD8 naive was given two plates, and CD8 memory was given one plate. Between about 0.94 and 8.9 billion PBMCs per donor were obtained by leukapheresis. To increase sequencing depth and limit assay-specific biases, TCR repertoire library preparation and sequencing were carried out by different laboratories using diverse techniques. To estimate repertoire size and how much clonotype sharing occurs between individuals, the study deeply sequenced the blood TCR repertoires of several healthy adults.

TCR CDR3 regions were amplified from genomic DNA by multiplex PCR using the deep immunoSEQ assay. For each cell subset, the extracted genomic DNA was distributed evenly across all wells of several immunoSEQ 96-well plates, and each plate served as one replicate. For sorted subsets, 200 to 250 ng of genomic DNA, equivalent to around 29,000 T cell genomes, went into each replicate PCR. Purified libraries were measured with a Qubit 3.0 fluorometer, size-checked on a Bioanalyzer 2100, and measured again with the KAPA Library Quantification kit. Every immunoSEQ 96-well plate was sequenced on a separate single-read 150-cycle Illumina NextSeq 550 flow cell. Turning to the authors' computational methods: The immunoSEQ output contained only junctional sequences without quality scores, so filtering could not match that applied to full-length reads. Sequences were annotated with PyIR, a Python wrapper for IgBLAST v1.9, using IMGT germline references to assign V/J genes and CDR3. Reads were filtered out if the reads had weak V/J assignments (E-value above 1e-6), no CDR3, stop codons, out-of-frame junctions, or ambiguous translated residues. V3J clonotypes were defined as sequences sharing an identical inferred V gene, J gene, and CDR3 amino acid sequence. To compute the percentage overlap between repertoires, the number of shared unique clonotypes was divided by the size of the smaller repertoire. Repertoire richness was assessed with RTK rarefaction, the Chao1 estimator, and Recon v2.1 estimates of unobserved clonotypes. Generation probabilities were computed with OLGA for all TCRbeta clonotypes obtained by the gDNA method from several donors. TCRdb limited this immuneACCESS table to in-frame rearrangements with V and J called. A share of clones is missing; checked studies link under half to unresolved V genes, and the rest is unexplained. The D gene and trimming were derived from the DNA, and the V and J assignments and clone size from that table. This sample holds 2 million to 2.5 million clones; nearly 97% were observed only once. Around 0.13% of the sample rests with the top ten.

The cysteine opens and the phenylalanine closes a CDR3 of 12 amino acids. Only the CDR3 portion is preserved as DNA: 36 bases, with reading frame beginning at the first base. V is reduced by 1 base and J by 10 bases, leaving a spacing of 10 bases between them. CDR1 and CDR2, looked up from the germline V gene, are MGHRA and YSYEKL. A word on this clone: Its antigen remains unidentified. No much larger clonotype is one base removed from it; base qualities were not supplied.

The donors were healthy, HIV-negative adults who had no recently reported acute infections or vaccinations. Every donor was a Caucasian adult living in Nashville, Tennessee, USA. CD4+ T cells were enriched by magnetic negative selection, after which naive cells were positively selected on CD45RA and the negative fraction was taken as the memory subset. Blood was collected by leukapheresis, and PBMCs were isolated by Ficoll-Histopaque density gradient centrifugation and then cryopreserved in liquid nitrogen vapor phase. Analytical flow cytometry was used to check the purity and quantity of each magnetically sorted T cell population. From each sorted fraction, genomic DNA was isolated and quantified by UV absorbance on a Nanodrop 2000c. Study-wide conclusions, independent of this receptor: Compared with non-shared clonotypes, clonotypes shared by all four sorted-subset donors had higher generation probabilities. Only blood was sampled, and tissue TCR repertoires likely differ from those in blood. Naive subsets generally had larger estimated clonotype richness than memory subsets did. Pairwise subsampling led to the expectation that sequencing depth would affect the degree of clonotype sharing among donors. Even with the large sequencing depth, rarefaction of the sorted-subset datasets indicated that sequencing was incomplete. The small number of donors limited the genetic and exposure-history diversity represented. Across a few donors, roughly 5.1% of naive CD4, approximately 3.6% of naive CD8, under 2.5% of memory CD4, and around 0.4% of memory CD8 clonotypes were shared.

The sequenced material came from naive CD4+ T cells sorted from blood. This specimen's cell subset or site label, interpreted: CD45RA+ positively selected. This receptor was taken from a man between 18 and 35 years old in good health. The sequence joins TRBV4-1 to TRBJ1-1, with no confidently assigned D gene. The base sequence is TGCGCCAGCAGCCAAGTTGGCTCTGGAGCTTTCTTT. This encodes CASSQVGSGAFF.